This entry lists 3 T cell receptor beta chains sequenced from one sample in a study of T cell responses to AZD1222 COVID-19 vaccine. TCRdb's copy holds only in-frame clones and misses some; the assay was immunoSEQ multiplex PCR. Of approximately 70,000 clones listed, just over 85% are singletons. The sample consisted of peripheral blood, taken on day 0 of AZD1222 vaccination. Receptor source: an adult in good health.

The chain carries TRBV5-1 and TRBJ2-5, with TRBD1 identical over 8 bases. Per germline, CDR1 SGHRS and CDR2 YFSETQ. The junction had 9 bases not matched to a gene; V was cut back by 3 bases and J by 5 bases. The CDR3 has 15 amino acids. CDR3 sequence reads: CASSSSPGGVETQYF. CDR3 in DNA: TGCGCCAGCAGCTCAAGCCCAGGGGGCGTTGAGACCCAGTACTTC.

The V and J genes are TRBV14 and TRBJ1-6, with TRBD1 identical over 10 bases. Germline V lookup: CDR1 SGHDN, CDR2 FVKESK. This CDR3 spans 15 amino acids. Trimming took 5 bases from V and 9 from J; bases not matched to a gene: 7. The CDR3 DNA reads TGTGCCAGCAGCGGAACCGGGACAGGGGTTTCACCCCTCCACTTT. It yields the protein CASSGTGTGVSPLHF.

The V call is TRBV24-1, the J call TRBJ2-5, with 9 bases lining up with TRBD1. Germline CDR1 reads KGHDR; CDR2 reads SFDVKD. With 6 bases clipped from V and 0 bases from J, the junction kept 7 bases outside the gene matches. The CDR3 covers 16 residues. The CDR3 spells CATSSGQGGDQETQYF. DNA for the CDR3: TGTGCCACCAGTTCGGGACAGGGAGGGGACCAAGAGACCCAGTACTTC.